The next 6 T cell receptor beta chains were all read from a single sample in a study of T cell changes during pregnancy in multiple sclerosis. Produced via immunoSEQ multiplex PCR; TCRdb's table is partial and in-frame only. The profile covers under 50,000 clones, with 80% to 95% appearing a single time and roughly 0.7% taken by the ten largest. The sample consisted of CD4+ T cells from peripheral blood mononuclear cells, taken in the first trimester of pregnancy. These receptors were taken from a female donor with multiple sclerosis, enrolled in a pregnancy study.

The chain couples TRBV18 to TRBJ2-7; D unresolved. CDR1 and CDR2 (germline): KGHSH, LQKENI. The CDR3 sequence is 13 residues long. The ends were cut back, 0 bases at V and 3 bases at J, with 6 bases in the middle. The CDR3 DNA is TGTGCCAGCTCACCACCGTCCAGCTACGAGCAGTACTTC. Its translation is CASSPPSSYEQYF.

This clone was found once. DNA of the CDR3: TGTGCCAGCAGCGTAGGGACTAGCGGGCACACAGATACGCAGTATTTT. Amino acids: CASSVGTSGHTDTQYF. The J gene is TRBJ2-3, the V gene TRBV9; TRBD2 agrees at 11 bases. The trim removed 0 bases at V and 2 bases at J, leaving 2 bases unmatched. The CDR3 is made up of 16 amino acids. Germline assignment: CDR1 SGDLS and CDR2 YYNGEE.

The V gene is TRBV5-1, the J gene TRBJ2-5, with TRBD2 matching over 10 bases. Germline values: CDR1 SGHRS, CDR2 YFSETQ. The CDR3 spans 16 residues. Trimming at V came to 0 bases and at J to 4 bases, leaving 6 bases not matched to a gene. The CDR3 DNA is TGCGCCAGCAGCTTGGGTCTAGCGGGAGTTGGAGAGACCCAGTACTTC. This encodes CASSLGLAGVGETQYF.

With regard to this clone: At one end, the junction sequence differs from germline, possibly due to a read error. The rearrangement uses TRBV29-1 and TRBJ2-7; perhaps TRBD2 as D (5 bases). Per the germline V gene, CDR1 is SQVTM and CDR2 is ANQGSEA. This CDR3 is built from 11 residues. The CDR3 bases are TGCGGCGTACGGACGGGATACGAGCAGTACTTC. Protein sequence: CGVRTGYEQYF.

The chain has TRBV6-5 and TRBJ2-7, with D possibly matching TRBD1 (6 bases). CDR3 length equals 14 residues. With 0 bases removed from V and 3 bases from J, the gap between germline ends came to 9 bases. CDR1 and CDR2 from the germline V gene are MNHEY and SVGAGI. The CDR3 DNA reads TGTGCCAGCAGTTACTCGAAGGACAGCTACGAGCAGTACTTC. Translated, it gives CASSYSKDSYEQYF.

The rearrangement links TRBV5-1 to TRBJ2-5; possibly TRBD1 for D (5 bases). From germline, CDR1 is SGHRS and CDR2 YFSETQ. The CDR3 spans 13 residues. Trimming took off 0 bases at V and 5 bases at J, with 8 bases between the two ends. The CDR3, as DNA: TGCGCCAGCAGCTTGGAGGGGATGGAGACCCAGTACTTC. Protein: CASSLEGMETQYF.